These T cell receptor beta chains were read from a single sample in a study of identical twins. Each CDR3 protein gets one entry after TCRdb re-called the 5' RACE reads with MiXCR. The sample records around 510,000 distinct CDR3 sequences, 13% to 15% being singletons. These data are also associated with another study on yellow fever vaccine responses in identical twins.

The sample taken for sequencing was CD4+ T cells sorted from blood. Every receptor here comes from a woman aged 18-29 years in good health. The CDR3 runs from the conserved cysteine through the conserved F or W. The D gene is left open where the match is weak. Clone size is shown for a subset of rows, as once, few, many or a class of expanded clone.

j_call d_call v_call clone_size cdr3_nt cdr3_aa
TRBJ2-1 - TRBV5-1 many TGCGCCAGCAGCTTGGCCAATCTGGGGAGAGACTACAATGAGCAGTTCTTC CASSLANLGRDYNEQFF
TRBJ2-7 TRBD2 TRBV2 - TGTGCCAGCAACGGGAGGAAGGCCTCCTACGAGCAGTACTTC CASNGRKASYEQYF
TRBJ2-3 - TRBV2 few TGTGCCAGCTTCCGGGACCCGTCAGATACGCAGTATTTT CASFRDPSDTQYF
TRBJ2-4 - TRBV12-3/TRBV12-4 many TGTGCCAGCAGATCAGACGGGAACATTCAGTACTTC CASRSDGNIQYF
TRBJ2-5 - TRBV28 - TGTGCCAGCAGGTGGGACGGTGCCGGGCAAGAGACCCAGTACTTC CASRWDGAGQETQYF
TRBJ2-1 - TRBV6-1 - TGTGCCAGCACCACTGGGCGTGGAGTCTATGAGCAGTTCTTC CASTTGRGVYEQFF
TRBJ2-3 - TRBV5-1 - TGCGCCAGCAGCTCACCCGCGGGTACAGATACGCAGTATTTT CASSSPAGTDTQYF
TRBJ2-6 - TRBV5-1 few TGCGCCAGCAGCTTGTCCCCCACAGGGAGCTCTGGGGCCAACGTCCTGACTTTC CASSLSPTGSSGANVLTF
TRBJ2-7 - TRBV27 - TGTGCCAGCAGTCCCCGCTCGGGACATCCCTCCGAGCAGTACTTC CASSPRSGHPSEQYF
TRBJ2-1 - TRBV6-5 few TGTGCCAGCAGTTTATTGGGTCGGCGGGTAAATGAGCAGTTCTTC CASSLLGRRVNEQFF
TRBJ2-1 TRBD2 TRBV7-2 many TGTGCCAGCAGCTTAAGCCCAGGCGGGGGGGTAAGTCAGCAGCAGTTCTTC CASSLSPGGGVSQQQFF
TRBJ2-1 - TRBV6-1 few TGTGCCAGCAGAGCACTCCTGGAGGCGGATAGCTCCTACAATGAGCAGTTCTTC CASRALLEADSSYNEQFF
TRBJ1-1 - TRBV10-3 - TGTGCCATCAGTGAGCCCAGGGGTGGGACTGAAGCTTTCTTT CAISEPRGGTEAFF
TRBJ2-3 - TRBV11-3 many TGTGCCAGCAGCTTATCCACCCCGCAAGATACGCAGTATTTT CASSLSTPQDTQYF
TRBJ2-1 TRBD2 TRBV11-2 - TGTGCCAGCAGCCCATATGTTAGCGGGAGCTCCTACAATGAGCAGTTCTTC CASSPYVSGSSYNEQFF
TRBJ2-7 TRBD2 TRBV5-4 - TGTGCCAGCAGACCTGATCCGGGGGGGGCCTACGAGCAGTACTTC CASRPDPGGAYEQYF
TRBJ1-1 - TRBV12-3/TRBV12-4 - TGTGCCAGCAGCCAAGGACAGAACTCTGAAGCTTTCTTT CASSQGQNSEAFF
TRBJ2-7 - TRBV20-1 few TGCAGTGCCCAGACAGACCACTACGAGCAGTACTTC CSAQTDHYEQYF
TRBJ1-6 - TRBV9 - TGTGCCAGCAGCGTAGGAGGGGTCGGGTCACCCCTCCACTTT CASSVGGVGSPLHF
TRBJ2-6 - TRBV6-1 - TGTGCCAGCAGAACCGGCGGGACTGGGGCCAACGTCCTGACTTTC CASRTGGTGANVLTF
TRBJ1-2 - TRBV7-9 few TGTGCCAGCAGCTTAGAGCTGGAACTAAGCACCTTC CASSLELELSTF
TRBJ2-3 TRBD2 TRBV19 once TGTGCCAGTAGTACACCTACTAGCGTAGATACGCAGTATTTT CASSTPTSVDTQYF
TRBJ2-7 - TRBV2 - TGTGCCAGCAGCCCGGTGGGGATAAACGAGCAGTACTTC CASSPVGINEQYF
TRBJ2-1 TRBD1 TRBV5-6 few TGTGCCAGCAGCCGGACAGGGTCCAGCTCCTACAATGAGCAGTTCTTC CASSRTGSSSYNEQFF
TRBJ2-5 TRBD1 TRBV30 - TGTGCCTGGAGTGGCGGACAGGGGTCCCAAGAGACCCAGTACTTC CAWSGGQGSQETQYF
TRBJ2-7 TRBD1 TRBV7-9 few TGTGCCAGCAGCAGGACGTCGGGACAGGGGTTGTACGAGCAGTACTTC CASSRTSGQGLYEQYF
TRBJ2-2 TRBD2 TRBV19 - TGTGCCAGTAGTTACGGACTAGCTCAAGACGGGGAGCTGTTTTTT CASSYGLAQDGELFF
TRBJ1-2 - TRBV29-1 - TGCAGCGTTGTCTCCGGGGGCCGGGGCTACACCTTC CSVVSGGRGYTF
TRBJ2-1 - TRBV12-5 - TGTGCTAGTGGTTTGGTACTGCAGGGGACCTCCTACAATGAGCAGTTCTTC CASGLVLQGTSYNEQFF
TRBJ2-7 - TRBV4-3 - TGCGCCAGCAGCCAAGATACTAGCTGGCCCTACGAGCAGTACTTC CASSQDTSWPYEQYF
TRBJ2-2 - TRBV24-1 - TGTGCCACCAGTGATGCCGGACGGTACGACGGGGAGCTGTTTTTT CATSDAGRYDGELFF
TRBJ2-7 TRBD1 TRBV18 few TGTGCCAGCTCACCAGAGACCGGGACAGGGGTCGGCGAGCAGTACTTC CASSPETGTGVGEQYF
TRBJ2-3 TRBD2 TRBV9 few TGTGCCAGCAGCGTAGTTGGGGGGGTGGCAGATACGCAGTATTTT CASSVVGGVADTQYF
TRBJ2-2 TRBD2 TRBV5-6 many TGTGCCAGCAGCTTGACGGGAGGGGTCACCGGGGAGCTGTTTTTT CASSLTGGVTGELFF
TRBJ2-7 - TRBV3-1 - TGTGCCAGCAGCCTCTTGGACAAGAGCTCCTACGAGCAGTACTTC CASSLLDKSSYEQYF
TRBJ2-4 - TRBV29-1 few TGCAGCGTCCAGGTCGGATTAGGCGTCGGAGCCAAAAACATTCAGTACTTC CSVQVGLGVGAKNIQYF
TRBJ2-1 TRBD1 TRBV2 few TGTGCCAGCAGTTTTTCCCGGGACAGGGCCTACAATGAGCAGTTCTTC CASSFSRDRAYNEQFF
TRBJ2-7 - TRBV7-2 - TGTGCCAGCAGCTTAGAGCGGAGTAGCCCCACCTACGAGCAGTACTTC CASSLERSSPTYEQYF
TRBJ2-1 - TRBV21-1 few TGTGCCAGCAGCCCTCAGGGAACTAGCGGGAGGTCCCTTCCCTACAATGAGCAGTTCTTC CASSPQGTSGRSLPYNEQFF
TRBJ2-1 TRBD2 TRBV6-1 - TGTGCCAGCAGTAAAATGCCTAAGTGGCGGGAGGATTACAATGAGCAGTTCTTC CASSKMPKWREDYNEQFF
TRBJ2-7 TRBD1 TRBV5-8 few TGTGCCAGCAGCCGGTTGACAGGGGACGAGCAGTACTTC CASSRLTGDEQYF
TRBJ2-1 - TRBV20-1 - TGCAGTGCTAGAGTTTTCGGTGTGGGAGATGAGCAGTTCTTC CSARVFGVGDEQFF
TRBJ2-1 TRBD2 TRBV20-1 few TGCAGTGCTAAGATTCCGGGGCTAGCGGGAGGTGAGCAGTTCTTC CSAKIPGLAGGEQFF
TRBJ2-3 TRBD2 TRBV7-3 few TGTGCCAGCAGCTCTGCGGGGGGGAGCACAGATACGCAGTATTTT CASSSAGGSTDTQYF
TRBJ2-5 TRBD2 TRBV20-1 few TGCAGTGCTAGGACTAGCGGGGCGGAGACCCAGTACTTC CSARTSGAETQYF
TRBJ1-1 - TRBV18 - TGTGCCAGCTCATGGGACATCGGCACTGAAGCTTTCTTT CASSWDIGTEAFF
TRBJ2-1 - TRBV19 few TGTGCCAGACCGCGCTCGGGCAAGACCTACAATGAGCAGTTCTTC CARPRSGKTYNEQFF
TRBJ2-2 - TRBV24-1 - TGTGCCACCAGTGATTTGCGGGGTACCGGGGAGCTGTTTTTT CATSDLRGTGELFF
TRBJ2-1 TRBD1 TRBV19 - TGTGCCAGTACCTCCGGGACAGGGGTAGTAAATGAGCAGTTCTTC CASTSGTGVVNEQFF
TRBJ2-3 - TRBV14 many TGTGCCAGCAGCCAAGATCTGATCACAGATACGCAGTATTTT CASSQDLITDTQYF
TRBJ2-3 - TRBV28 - TGTGCCAGCAGTGCTCGTGGGATAGGAACGCAGTATTTT CASSARGIGTQYF
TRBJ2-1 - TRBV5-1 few TGCGCCAGCAGCTTGGCAGCGGGTATCTACAATGAGCAGTTCTTC CASSLAAGIYNEQFF
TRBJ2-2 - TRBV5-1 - TGCGCCAGCAGCCTATTGTCCCAGGGGGGAACCGGGGAGCTGTTTTTT CASSLLSQGGTGELFF
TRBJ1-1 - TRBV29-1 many TGCAGCGTTGGGGGGTTTGTAACTGAAGCTTTCTTT CSVGGFVTEAFF
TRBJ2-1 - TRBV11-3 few TGTGCCAGCAGCCCCCGACGGGGGCACGGCAATGAGCAGTTCTTC CASSPRRGHGNEQFF
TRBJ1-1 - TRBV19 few TGTGCCAGTAGTATAACAGGAAAGGGGAACACTGAAGCTTTCTTT CASSITGKGNTEAFF
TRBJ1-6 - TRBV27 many TGTGCCAGCAGTTTAACAGGGATGAATTCACCCCTCCACTTT CASSLTGMNSPLHF
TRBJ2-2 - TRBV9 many TGTGCCAGCAGCTTACGGGGGGCGTGGGCCGGGGAGCTGTTTTTT CASSLRGAWAGELFF
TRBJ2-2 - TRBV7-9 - TGTGCCAGCAGCCGCAGGGTCACCGGGGAGCTGTTTTTT CASSRRVTGELFF
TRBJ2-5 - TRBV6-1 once TGTGCCAGCACCACTTTGAGAGCCGGGGGACAGACAAGAGAGACCCAGTACTTC CASTTLRAGGQTRETQYF